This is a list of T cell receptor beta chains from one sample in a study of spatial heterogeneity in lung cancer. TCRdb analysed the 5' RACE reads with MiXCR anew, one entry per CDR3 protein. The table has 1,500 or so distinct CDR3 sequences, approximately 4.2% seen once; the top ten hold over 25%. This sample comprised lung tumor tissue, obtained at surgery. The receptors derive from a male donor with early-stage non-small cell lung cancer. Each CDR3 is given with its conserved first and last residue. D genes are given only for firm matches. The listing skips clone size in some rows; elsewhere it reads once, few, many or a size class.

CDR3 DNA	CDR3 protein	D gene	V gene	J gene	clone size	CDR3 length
TGTGCCAGCAGCCCCATCGTCGGGATCGAGCAGTACTTC	CASSPIVGIEQYF	-	TRBV28	TRBJ2-7	large	13
TGCAGTGCAGCACAGACCGGCGAAAGGCCCCAGCATTTT	CSAAQTGERPQHF	-	TRBV20-1	TRBJ1-5	medium-sized	13
TGTGCCAGCAGCCAAGGGGGCTCTGGGGCCAACGTCCTGACTTTC	CASSQGGSGANVLTF	-	TRBV3-1	TRBJ2-6	large	15
TGCGCCAGCAGCCAAGTTTCCGGGACAGGGACCCTTCAAGAGACCCAGTACTTC	CASSQVSGTGTLQETQYF	TRBD1	TRBV4-1	TRBJ2-5	medium-sized	18
TGCAGTGCTAGAGCTGCAGGGGAGGGCACTGAAGCTTTCTTT	CSARAAGEGTEAFF	-	TRBV20-1	TRBJ1-1	medium-sized	14
TGTGCCAGCAGCTTAAGGGGGCCTCAGTACTACGAGCAGTACTTC	CASSLRGPQYYEQYF	TRBD1	TRBV7-2	TRBJ2-7	medium-sized	15
TGTGCCAGCTCACCACCGGAAGGCTACGAGCAGTACTTC	CASSPPEGYEQYF	-	TRBV18	TRBJ2-7	many	13
TGTGCCAGCAGCCCTGACCCGGGCTACGAGCAGTACTTC	CASSPDPGYEQYF	-	TRBV21-1	TRBJ2-7	medium-sized	13
TGTGCCAGCAGGGCTAGCGGGAGAGATGAGCAGTTCTTC	CASRASGRDEQFF	TRBD2	TRBV28	TRBJ2-1	medium-sized	13
TGTGCCAGCACCCTTTGGCGAGACTATGGCTACACCTTC	CASTLWRDYGYTF	-	TRBV6-2/TRBV6-3	TRBJ1-2	-	13
TGCGCCAGCAGCCTCCTAAGGGTAGGAGGGCGCAATGAGCAGTTCTTC	CASSLLRVGGRNEQFF	-	TRBV4-1	TRBJ2-1	medium-sized	16
TGCAGTGCCCCGCCCGGGACAGCGCAAGAGACCCAGTACTTC	CSAPPGTAQETQYF	TRBD1	TRBV20-1	TRBJ2-5	medium-sized	14
TGCAGCGTTGGGGGGGAAACTAGCGGGATTTACAATGAGCAGTTCTTC	CSVGGETSGIYNEQFF	TRBD2	TRBV29-1	TRBJ2-1	medium-sized	16
TGTGCCAGCAGTTTAGATGGGACCTACGAGCAGTACTTC	CASSLDGTYEQYF	-	TRBV28	TRBJ2-7	medium-sized	13
TGCAGCGGAGACAGGGACCACGAGACCCAGTACTTC	CSGDRDHETQYF	TRBD1	TRBV20-1	TRBJ2-5	many	12
TGCAGTGCTAGTCGGTCCCTAAGGTCGTCGGGACCAACAGAATCACCCCTCCACTTT	CSASRSLRSSGPTESPLHF	-	TRBV20-1	TRBJ1-6	many	19
TGTGCCAGCTCACCGGGAATGGGTCAGCCCCAGCATTTT	CASSPGMGQPQHF	-	TRBV18	TRBJ1-5	medium-sized	13
TGCGCCAGCAGTGTGGAGTACAGGGGGACAGATACGCAGTATTTT	CASSVEYRGTDTQYF	TRBD1	TRBV10-2	TRBJ2-3	-	15
TGTGCCACCAGCAGGGGTGGCCTTTTGGCCGGGGAGCTGTTTTTT	CATSRGGLLAGELFF	-	TRBV15	TRBJ2-2	medium-sized	15
TGCGCCAGCAGCCTACATGGGAACACTGAAGCTTTCTTT	CASSLHGNTEAFF	-	TRBV5-1	TRBJ1-1	-	13
TGTGCCACCAGCAGGACTCAGGGTGCCGCTGAAGCTTTCTTT	CATSRTQGAAEAFF	-	TRBV15	TRBJ1-1	many	14
TGTGCCAGCAGCCTAGCGTCGAGCACAGATACGCAGTATTTT	CASSLASSTDTQYF	-	TRBV6-2/TRBV6-3	TRBJ2-3	medium-sized	14
TGTGCCAGCAGCCCCGTAGAGGGAAGGTGGAACACCGGGGAGCTGTTTTTT	CASSPVEGRWNTGELFF	-	TRBV6-5	TRBJ2-2	large	17
TGTGCCAGTAGTATCTATGGGGGGCAGGAGACCCAGTACTTC	CASSIYGGQETQYF	-	TRBV19	TRBJ2-5	many	14
TGTGCCAGCAGTTACTACGGCTCTGTTGGCTACACCTTC	CASSYYGSVGYTF	-	TRBV6-5	TRBJ1-2	medium-sized	13
TGTGCCTGCTCTAGGGTTTCGAATGAGCAGTTCTTC	CACSRVSNEQFF	-	TRBV30	TRBJ2-1	medium-sized	12
TGTGCCAGCAGTGAACAGACAGGCTATAATGAAAAACTGTTTTTT	CASSEQTGYNEKLFF	-	TRBV2	TRBJ1-4	medium-sized	15
TGTGCCAGCAGTTTAGAACCAGCCTCACCCCTCCACTTT	CASSLEPASPLHF	-	TRBV12-3/TRBV12-4	TRBJ1-6	medium-sized	13
TGTGCCAGCAGCCAAAACCGGGGGGAGCAGTACTTC	CASSQNRGEQYF	-	TRBV3-1	TRBJ2-7	medium-sized	12
TGTGCCAGCAGGGAGGGGACTGAAGCTTTCTTT	CASREGTEAFF	-	TRBV6-2/TRBV6-3	TRBJ1-1	large	11
TGCGCCCTCAGCGGGGGAACCTACGAGCAGTACTTC	CALSGGTYEQYF	TRBD2	TRBV23-1	TRBJ2-7	many	12
TGCGCCAGCAGCTTGGTTCAAAATCGAGATACGCAGTATTTT	CASSLVQNRDTQYF	-	TRBV5-1	TRBJ2-3	medium-sized	14
TGTGCCAGCAGCTTTATGTACGAGCAGTACTTC	CASSFMYEQYF	-	TRBV5-6	TRBJ2-7	medium-sized	11
TGTGCCAGCGGCCGTACGGGCGCGGGTCATGAAAAACTGTTTTTT	CASGRTGAGHEKLFF	-	TRBV18	TRBJ1-4	medium-sized	15
TGCGCCAGCAGGTCTAGCGGGGACAATGAGCAGTTCTTC	CASRSSGDNEQFF	TRBD2	TRBV5-1	TRBJ2-1	-	13
TGCGCCAGCAGTCAAGCGGGGCTCTCCTGCAATGAGCAGTTCTTC	CASSQAGLSCNEQFF	TRBD2	TRBV5-1	TRBJ2-1	-	15
TGCGCCAGCAGCTTGGGGGGGACCTCCTACAATGAGCAGTTCTTC	CASSLGGTSYNEQFF	-	TRBV5-1	TRBJ2-1	medium-sized	15
TGCGCCAGCAGCTTGGGACAGGGCGTTTCACCCCTCCACTTT	CASSLGQGVSPLHF	TRBD1	TRBV5-1	TRBJ1-6	medium-sized	14
TGTGCCAGTAGTATCCGGACAGAAGCGGAGACCCAGTACTTC	CASSIRTEAETQYF	-	TRBV19	TRBJ2-5	-	14
TGCGCCAGCAGCTTGGCAGGGGACGCAGATACGCAGTATTTT	CASSLAGDADTQYF	-	TRBV5-1	TRBJ2-3	medium-sized	14
TGCGCCAGCAGCTGGGCCACAGGGTTGCCCTATGGCTACACCTTC	CASSWATGLPYGYTF	-	TRBV5-1	TRBJ1-2	many	15
TGTGCCAGTAGTGCCGGACTAAGTGGAGGCACAGATACGCAGTATTTT	CASSAGLSGGTDTQYF	-	TRBV19	TRBJ2-3	medium-sized	16
TGTGCCAGCAGTCACCGGGACAGGGCTCCCTATGGCTACACCTTC	CASSHRDRAPYGYTF	TRBD1	TRBV27	TRBJ1-2	few	15